The clone carrying this T cell receptor beta chain occurred a few times. No antigen is known for it. The V and J ends lost 4 bases and 2 bases respectively, with 12 bases between them. The CDR3 length is 13 residues. Germline CDR1 reads DFQATT; CDR2 reads SNEGSKA (reference sequence). TCR beta CDR3 regions were amplified from RNA transcripts. During a first-round RT-PCR of the TCR CDR3, the HTBI primer set was used. Each CDR3 protein gets one entry after TCRdb re-called the multiplex PCR reads with MiXCR. The table shows roughly 550,000 distinct CDR3 sequences, with about 16% occurring only once. Enrolled ophthalmopathy patients presented with a Clinical Activity Score of at least 3, a NOSPECS grade of at least 4, and disease duration under 3 months. Not enrolled were patients with uncontrolled infection, other autoimmune disease, pregnancy or lactation. This specimen comes from a study of T cells in Graves' hyperthyroidism and ophthalmopathy. As for the study in general: Before any treatment, at initial diagnosis, peripheral blood was collected. General study findings and limits: A model built on 13 V-J features separated ophthalmopathy from stable hyperthyroidism.

This rearrangement joins TRBV20-1 to TRBJ2-7, with unresolved D. The sample taken for sequencing was blood. The source is a woman in her thirties with Graves' ophthalmopathy. The chain's CDR3 is CSATQTRTYEQYF. As DNA, the CDR3 is TGCAGTGCTACCCAGACTCGAACCTACGAGCAGTACTTC.